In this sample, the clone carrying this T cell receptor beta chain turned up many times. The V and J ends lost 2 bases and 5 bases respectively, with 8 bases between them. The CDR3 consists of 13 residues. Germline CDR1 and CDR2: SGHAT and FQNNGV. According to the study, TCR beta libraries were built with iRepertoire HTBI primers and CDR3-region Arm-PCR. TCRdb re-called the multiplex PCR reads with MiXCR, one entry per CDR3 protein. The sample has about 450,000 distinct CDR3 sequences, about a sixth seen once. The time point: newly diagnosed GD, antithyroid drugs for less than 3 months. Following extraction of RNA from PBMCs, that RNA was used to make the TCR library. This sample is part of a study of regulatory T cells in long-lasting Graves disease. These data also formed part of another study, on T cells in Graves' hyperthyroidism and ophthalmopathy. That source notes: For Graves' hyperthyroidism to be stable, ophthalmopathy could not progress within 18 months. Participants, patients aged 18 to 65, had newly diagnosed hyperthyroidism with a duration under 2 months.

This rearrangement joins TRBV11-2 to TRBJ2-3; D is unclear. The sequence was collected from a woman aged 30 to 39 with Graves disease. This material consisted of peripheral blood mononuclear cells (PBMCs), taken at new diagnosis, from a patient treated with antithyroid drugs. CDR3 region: CASSLSERDTQYF. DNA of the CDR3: TGTGCCAGCAGCTTATCCGAGAGAGATACGCAGTATTTT.